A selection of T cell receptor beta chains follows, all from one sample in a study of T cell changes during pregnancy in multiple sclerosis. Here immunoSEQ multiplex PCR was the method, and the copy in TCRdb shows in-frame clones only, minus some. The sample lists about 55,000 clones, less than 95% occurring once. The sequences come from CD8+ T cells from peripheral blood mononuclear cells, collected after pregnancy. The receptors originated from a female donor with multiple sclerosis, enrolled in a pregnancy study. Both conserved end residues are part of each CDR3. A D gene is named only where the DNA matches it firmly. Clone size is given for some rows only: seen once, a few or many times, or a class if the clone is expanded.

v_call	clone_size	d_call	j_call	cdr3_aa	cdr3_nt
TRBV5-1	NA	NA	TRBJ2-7	CASSLAPGLTYEQYF	TGCGCCAGCAGCTTGGCCCCCGGACTGACCTACGAGCAGTACTTC
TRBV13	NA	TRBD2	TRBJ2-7	CASSLSGRLMDEQYF	TGTGCCAGCAGCCTAAGCGGGAGGCTTATGGACGAGCAGTACTTC
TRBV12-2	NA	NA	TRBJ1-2	CASRSMETGGDYGYTF	TGTGCAAGTCGCTCGATGGAGACAGGGGGGGACTATGGCTACACCTTC
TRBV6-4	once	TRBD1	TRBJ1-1	CASSDSNFLTGGAFF	TGTGCCAGCAGTGACTCGAATTTCCTGACAGGGGGAGCTTTCTTT
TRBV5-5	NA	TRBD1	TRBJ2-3	CASSADRVSTDTQYF	TGTGCCAGCAGCGCCGACAGGGTTAGCACAGATACGCAGTATTTT
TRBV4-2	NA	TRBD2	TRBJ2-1	CASSQDSPAGVNNEQFF	TGTGCCAGCAGCCAAGACTCACCGGCGGGAGTAAACAATGAGCAGTTCTTC
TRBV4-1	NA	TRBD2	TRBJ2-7	CASSQESGDEQYF	TGCGCCAGCAGCCAGGAAAGCGGGGACGAGCAGTACTTC
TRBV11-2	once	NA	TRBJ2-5	CASSQFDSQETQYF	TGTGCCAGCAGCCAATTCGACTCTCAAGAGACCCAGTACTTC
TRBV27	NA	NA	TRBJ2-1	CASIPGLRGYNEQFF	TGTGCCAGTATTCCAGGCCTCCGGGGGTACAATGAGCAGTTCTTC
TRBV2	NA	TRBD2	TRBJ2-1	CASLAGGIQFF	TGTGCCAGCTTAGCGGGAGGGATTCAGTTCTTC
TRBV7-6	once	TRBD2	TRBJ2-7	CASSWTSGSDEQYF	TGTGCCAGCAGCTGGACTAGCGGGTCTGACGAGCAGTACTTC
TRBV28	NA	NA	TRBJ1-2	CASKETNYGYTF	TGTGCCAGCAAGGAGACTAACTATGGCTACACCTTC
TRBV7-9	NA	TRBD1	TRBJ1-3	CASSLPGQGTKGNTIYF	TGTGCCAGCAGCTTGCCGGGACAGGGGACTAAGGGAAACACCATATATTTT
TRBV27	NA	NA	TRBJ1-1	CATESGGGTEAFF	TGTGCCACCGAATCGGGGGGCGGGACTGAAGCTTTCTTT
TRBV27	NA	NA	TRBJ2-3	CASSGRARTDTQYF	TGTGCCAGCAGTGGCAGGGCCCGAACAGATACGCAGTATTTT
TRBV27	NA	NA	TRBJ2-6	CASSSPPGTGANVLTF	TGTGCCAGCAGTTCACCCCCAGGGACTGGGGCCAACGTCCTGACTTTC
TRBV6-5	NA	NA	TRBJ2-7	CASSYSAGSYEQYF	TGTGCCAGCAGTTACTCGGCAGGGTCCTACGAGCAGTACTTC
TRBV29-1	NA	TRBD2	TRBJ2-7	CSVGSGTEQYF	TGCAGCGTTGGTAGCGGGACAGAGCAGTACTTC
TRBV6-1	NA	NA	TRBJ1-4	CASSERRIATNEKLFF	TGTGCCAGCAGTGAAAGGCGGATTGCAACTAATGAAAAACTGTTTTTT
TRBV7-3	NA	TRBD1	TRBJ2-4	CASSPGQGAGAKNIQYF	TGTGCCAGCAGCCCCGGACAGGGGGCTGGGGCCAAAAACATTCAGTACTTC
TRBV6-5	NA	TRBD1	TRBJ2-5	CASSYGTGAKETQYF	TGTGCCAGCAGTTACGGGACAGGCGCGAAAGAGACCCAGTACTTC
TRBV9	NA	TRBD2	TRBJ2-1	CASSEPQGLAGGGEQFF	TGTGCCAGCAGCGAACCCCAGGGACTAGCGGGAGGGGGTGAGCAGTTCTTC
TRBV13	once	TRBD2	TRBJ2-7	CASSGGTSGNTYEQYF	TGTGCCAGCAGCGGGGGGACTAGCGGTAATACCTACGAGCAGTACTTC
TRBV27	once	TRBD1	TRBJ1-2	CASSIGTGGYGYTF	TGTGCCAGCAGTATCGGGACAGGCGGCTATGGCTACACCTTC
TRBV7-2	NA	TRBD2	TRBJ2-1	CASSPGLAYNEQFF	TGTGCCAGCAGCCCCGGACTAGCCTACAATGAGCAGTTCTTC
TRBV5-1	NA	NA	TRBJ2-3	CASSWRRQNTDTQYF	TGCGCCAGCAGCTGGAGACGACAGAACACAGATACGCAGTATTTT
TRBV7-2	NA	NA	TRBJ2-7	CASSFGLEQYF	TGTGCCAGCAGCTTTGGACTGGAGCAGTACTTC
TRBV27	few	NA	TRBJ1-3	CASSLSGITGNTIYF	TGTGCCAGCAGTTTGTCCGGGATAACTGGAAACACCATATATTTT
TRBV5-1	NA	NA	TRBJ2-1	CASSLVGGSPYNEQFF	TGCGCCAGCAGCTTGGTTGGGGGGAGCCCCTACAATGAGCAGTTCTTC
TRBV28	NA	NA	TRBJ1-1	CASSLGRVGTEAFF	TGTGCCAGCAGTTTAGGCAGGGTGGGCACTGAAGCTTTCTTT
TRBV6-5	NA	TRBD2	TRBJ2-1	CASSYEVAGDPSGQFF	TGTGCCAGCAGTTACGAGGTAGCGGGTGACCCCAGCGGGCAGTTCTTC
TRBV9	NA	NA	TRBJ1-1	CASSVMSVMNTEAFF	TGTGCCAGCAGCGTGATGTCGGTCATGAACACTGAAGCTTTCTTT
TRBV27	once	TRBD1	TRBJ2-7	CASSLTGVYEQYF	TGTGCCAGCAGTTTGACAGGGGTCTACGAGCAGTACTTC
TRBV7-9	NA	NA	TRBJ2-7	CASSLTGGGPTYEQYF	TGTGCCAGCAGTCTAACAGGGGGGGGGCCGACCTACGAGCAGTACTTC
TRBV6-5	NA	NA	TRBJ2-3	CASSYKGGGRGDTQYF	TGTGCCAGCAGTTACAAGGGTGGGGGACGGGGGGATACGCAGTATTTT
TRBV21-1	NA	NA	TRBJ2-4	CASSIHWYREAKNIQYF	TGTGCCAGCAGCATTCATTGGTACAGGGAGGCCAAAAACATTCAGTACTTC
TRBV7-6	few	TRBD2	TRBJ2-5	CASSLLAENQETQYF	TGTGCCAGCAGCTTGCTAGCGGAGAACCAAGAGACCCAGTACTTC
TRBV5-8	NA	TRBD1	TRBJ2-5	CATMNERDSQETQYF	TGTGCCACCATGAATGAGAGGGACAGCCAAGAGACCCAGTACTTC
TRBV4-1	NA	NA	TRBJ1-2	CASSQGQTYYGYTF	TGCGCCAGCAGCCAAGGACAGACCTACTATGGCTACACCTTC
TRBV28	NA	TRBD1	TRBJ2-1	CASSLSGAGGQGMGEQFF	TGTGCCAGCAGTTTATCGGGGGCCGGGGGACAGGGCATGGGTGAGCAGTTCTTC
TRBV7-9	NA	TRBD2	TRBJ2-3	CASSSRLAGDTQYF	TGTGCCAGCAGCTCCAGACTAGCGGGAGATACGCAGTATTTT
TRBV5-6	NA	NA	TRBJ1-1	CASSRLPGSTEAFF	TGTGCCAGCAGCCGCCTACCGGGGAGCACTGAAGCTTTCTTT
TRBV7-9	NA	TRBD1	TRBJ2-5	CASSLEDRGREETQYF	TGTGCCAGCAGCTTAGAGGACAGGGGGCGAGAAGAGACCCAGTACTTC
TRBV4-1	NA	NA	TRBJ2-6	CASSLDRANVLTF	TGCGCCAGCAGCTTGGACAGGGCCAACGTCCTGACTTTC
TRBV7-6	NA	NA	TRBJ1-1	CASTPPGMNTEAFF	TGTGCCAGCACCCCGCCGGGGATGAACACTGAAGCTTTCTTT